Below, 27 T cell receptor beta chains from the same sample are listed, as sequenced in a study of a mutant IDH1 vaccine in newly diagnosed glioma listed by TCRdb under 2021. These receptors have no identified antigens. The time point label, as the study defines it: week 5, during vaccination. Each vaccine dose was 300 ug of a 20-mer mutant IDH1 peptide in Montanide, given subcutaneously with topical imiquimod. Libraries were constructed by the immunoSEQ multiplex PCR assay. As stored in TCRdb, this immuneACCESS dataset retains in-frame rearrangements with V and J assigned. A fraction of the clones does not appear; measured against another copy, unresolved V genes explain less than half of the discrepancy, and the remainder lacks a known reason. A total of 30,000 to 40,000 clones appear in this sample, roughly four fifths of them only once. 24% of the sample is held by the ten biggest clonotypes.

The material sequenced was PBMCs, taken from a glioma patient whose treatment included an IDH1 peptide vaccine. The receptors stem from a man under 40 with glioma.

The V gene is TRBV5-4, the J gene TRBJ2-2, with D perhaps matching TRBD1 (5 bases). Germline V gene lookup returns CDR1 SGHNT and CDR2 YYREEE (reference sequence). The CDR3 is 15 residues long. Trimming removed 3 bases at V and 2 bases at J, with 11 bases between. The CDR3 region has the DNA TGTGCCAGCAGCTCTCTCCGGACAAACACCGGGGAGCTGTTTTTT. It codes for CASSSLRTNTGELFF.

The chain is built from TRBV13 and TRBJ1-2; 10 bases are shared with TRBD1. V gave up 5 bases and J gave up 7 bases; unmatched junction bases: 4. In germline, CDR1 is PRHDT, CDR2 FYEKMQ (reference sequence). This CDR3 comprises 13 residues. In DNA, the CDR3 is TGTGCCAGCAGCCAGGACAGGGGGGGTGGCTACACCTTC. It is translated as CASSQDRGGGYTF.

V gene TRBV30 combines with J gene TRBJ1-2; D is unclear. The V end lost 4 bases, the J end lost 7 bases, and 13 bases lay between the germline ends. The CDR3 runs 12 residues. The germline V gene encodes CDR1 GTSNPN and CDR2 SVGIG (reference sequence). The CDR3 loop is CAWIPRVGGYTF. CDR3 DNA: TGTGCCTGGATTCCTCGCGTGGGTGGCTACACCTTC.

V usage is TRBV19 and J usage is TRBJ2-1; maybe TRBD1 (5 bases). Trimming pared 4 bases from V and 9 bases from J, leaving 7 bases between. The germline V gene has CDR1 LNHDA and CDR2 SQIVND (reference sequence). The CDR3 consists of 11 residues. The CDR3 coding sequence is TGTGCCAGTAGTACAGGGATTGAGCAGTTCTTC. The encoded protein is CASSTGIEQFF.

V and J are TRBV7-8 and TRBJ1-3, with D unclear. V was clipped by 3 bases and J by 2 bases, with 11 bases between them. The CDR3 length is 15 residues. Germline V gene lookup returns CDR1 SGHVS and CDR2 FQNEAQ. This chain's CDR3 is CASSFIRIPGNTIYF. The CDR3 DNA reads TGTGCCAGCAGCTTTATCAGGATCCCTGGAAACACCATATATTTT.

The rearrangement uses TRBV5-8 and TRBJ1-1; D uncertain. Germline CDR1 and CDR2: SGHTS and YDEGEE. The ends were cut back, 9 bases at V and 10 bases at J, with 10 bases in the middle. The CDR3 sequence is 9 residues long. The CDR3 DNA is TGTGCCACTTACGGCGGAGCTTTCTTT. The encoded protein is CATYGGAFF.

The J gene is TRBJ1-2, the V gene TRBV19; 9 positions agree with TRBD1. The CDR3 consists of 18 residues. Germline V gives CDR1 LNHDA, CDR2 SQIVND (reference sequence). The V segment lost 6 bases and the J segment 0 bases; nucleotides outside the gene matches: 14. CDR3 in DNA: TGTGCCAGTAGGGGTCCCGCCGGACAGGGGACCTCTAACTATGGCTACACCTTC. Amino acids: CASRGPAGQGTSNYGYTF.

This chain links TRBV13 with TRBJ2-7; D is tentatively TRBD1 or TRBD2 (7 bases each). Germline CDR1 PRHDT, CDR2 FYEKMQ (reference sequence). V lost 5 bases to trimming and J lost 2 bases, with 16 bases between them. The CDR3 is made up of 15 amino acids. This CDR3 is CASSGGDSRAYEQYF. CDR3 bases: TGTGCCAGCAGCGGGGGGGACAGCCGAGCCTACGAGCAGTACTTC.

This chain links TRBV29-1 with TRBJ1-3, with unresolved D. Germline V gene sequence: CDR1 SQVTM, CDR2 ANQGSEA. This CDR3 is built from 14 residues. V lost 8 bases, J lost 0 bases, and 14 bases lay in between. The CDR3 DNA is TGCAGCTATCGTTCCTCGACCTCTGGAAACACCATATATTTT. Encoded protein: CSYRSSTSGNTIYF.

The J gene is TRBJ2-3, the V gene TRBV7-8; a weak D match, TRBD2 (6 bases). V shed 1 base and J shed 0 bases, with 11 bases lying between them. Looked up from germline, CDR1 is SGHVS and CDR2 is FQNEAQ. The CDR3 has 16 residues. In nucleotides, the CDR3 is TGTGCCAGCAGCTTAGATGGGCGGGGTAGCACAGATACGCAGTATTTT. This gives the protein CASSLDGRGSTDTQYF. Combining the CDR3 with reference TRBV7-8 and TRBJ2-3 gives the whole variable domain GAGVSQSPRYKVAKRGQDVALRCDPISGHVSLFWYQQALGQGPEFLTYFQNEAQLDKSGLPSDRFFAERPEGSVSTLKIQRTQQEDSAVYLCASSLDGRGSTDTQYFGPGTRLTVL.

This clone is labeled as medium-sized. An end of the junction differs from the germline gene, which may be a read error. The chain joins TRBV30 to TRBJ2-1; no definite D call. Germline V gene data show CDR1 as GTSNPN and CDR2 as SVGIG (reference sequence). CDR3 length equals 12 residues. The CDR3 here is CAWSKGPGLVIF. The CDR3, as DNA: TGTGCCTGGAGTAAGGGCCCCGGGCTAGTGATCTTC.

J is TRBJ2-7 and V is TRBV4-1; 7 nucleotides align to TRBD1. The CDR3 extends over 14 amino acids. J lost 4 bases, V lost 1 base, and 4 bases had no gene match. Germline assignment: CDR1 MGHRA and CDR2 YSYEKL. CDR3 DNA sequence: TGCGCCAGCAGCCAAGCAGACAGGGCGTACGAGCAGTACTTC. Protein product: CASSQADRAYEQYF.

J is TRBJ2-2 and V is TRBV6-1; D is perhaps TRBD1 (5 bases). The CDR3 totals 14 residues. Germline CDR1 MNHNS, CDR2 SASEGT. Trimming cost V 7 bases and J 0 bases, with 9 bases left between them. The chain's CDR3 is CASTRTTNTGELFF. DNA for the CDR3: TGTGCCAGCACCAGGACAACGAACACCGGGGAGCTGTTTTTT.

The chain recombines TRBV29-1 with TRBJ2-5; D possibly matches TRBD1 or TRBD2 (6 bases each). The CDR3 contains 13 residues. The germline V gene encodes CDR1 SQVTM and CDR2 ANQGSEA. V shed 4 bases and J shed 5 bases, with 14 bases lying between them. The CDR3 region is CSVGLGGQETQYF. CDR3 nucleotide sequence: TGCAGCGTTGGCCTTGGGGGGCAGGAGACCCAGTACTTC.

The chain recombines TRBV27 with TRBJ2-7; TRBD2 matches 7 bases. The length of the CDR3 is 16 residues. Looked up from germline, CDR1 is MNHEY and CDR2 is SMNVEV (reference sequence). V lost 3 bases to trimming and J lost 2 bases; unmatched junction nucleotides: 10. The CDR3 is CASSFAPGGIAYEQYF. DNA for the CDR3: TGTGCCAGCAGTTTCGCCCCGGGGGGTATAGCCTACGAGCAGTACTTC.

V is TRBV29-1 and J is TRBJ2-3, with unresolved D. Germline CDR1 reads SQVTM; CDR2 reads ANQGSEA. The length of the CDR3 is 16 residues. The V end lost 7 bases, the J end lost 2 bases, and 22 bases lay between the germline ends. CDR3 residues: CSAPPERRTHTDTQYF. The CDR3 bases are TGCAGCGCACCCCCGGAGCGACGAACCCACACAGATACGCAGTATTTT.

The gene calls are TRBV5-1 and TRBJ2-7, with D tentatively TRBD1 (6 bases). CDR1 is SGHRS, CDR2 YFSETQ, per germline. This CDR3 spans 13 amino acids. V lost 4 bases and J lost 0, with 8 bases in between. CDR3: CASSTDSSYEQYF. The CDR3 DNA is TGCGCCAGCAGCACGGACAGCTCCTACGAGCAGTACTTC.

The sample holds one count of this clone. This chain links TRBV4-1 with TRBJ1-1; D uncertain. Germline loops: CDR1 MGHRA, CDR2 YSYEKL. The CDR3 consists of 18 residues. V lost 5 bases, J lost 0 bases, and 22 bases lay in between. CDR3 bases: TGCGCCAGCAGCGGGTCACCACCTGCCGCCGGAATGAACACTGAAGCTTTCTTT. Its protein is CASSGSPPAAGMNTEAFF.

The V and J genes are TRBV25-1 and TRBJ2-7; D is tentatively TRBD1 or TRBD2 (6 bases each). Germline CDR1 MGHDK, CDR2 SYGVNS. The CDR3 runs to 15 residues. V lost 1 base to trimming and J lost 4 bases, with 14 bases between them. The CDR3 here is CASSEWGAGPYEQYF. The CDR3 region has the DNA TGTGCCAGCAGTGAATGGGGGGCAGGGCCTTACGAGCAGTACTTC.

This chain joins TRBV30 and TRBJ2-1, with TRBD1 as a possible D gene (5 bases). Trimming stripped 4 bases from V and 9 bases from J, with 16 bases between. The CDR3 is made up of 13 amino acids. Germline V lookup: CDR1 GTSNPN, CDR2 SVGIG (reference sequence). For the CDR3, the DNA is TGTGCCTGGACTTCATTCGGGCAGGGTGAGCAGTTCTTC. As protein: CAWTSFGQGEQFF.

The DNA for the CDR3 is TGCGCCAGCAGCTACACGACAGGGATGGAGAGTGGCTACACCTTC. It is translated as CASSYTTGMESGYTF. V gene TRBV5-1 combines with J gene TRBJ1-2; 7 positions match TRBD1. The junction had 12 bases not matched to a gene; V was cut back by 3 bases and J by 7 bases. In germline, CDR1 is SGHRS, CDR2 YFSETQ. CDR3 size: 15 residues. The full variable domain, rest sourced from reference TRBV5-1 and TRBJ1-2, is KAGVTQTPRYLIKTRGQQVTLSCSPISGHRSVSWYQQTPGQGLQFLFEYFSETQRNKGNFPGRFSGRQFSNSRSEMNVSTLELGDSALYLCASSYTTGMESGYTFGSGTRLTVV.

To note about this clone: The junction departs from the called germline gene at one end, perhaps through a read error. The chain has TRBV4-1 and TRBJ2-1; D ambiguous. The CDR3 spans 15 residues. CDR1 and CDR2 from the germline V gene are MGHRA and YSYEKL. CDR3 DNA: TGCGCTAGCAGCCTCCTCGGTATCCCCTACAATGAGCAGTTCTTC. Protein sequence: CASSLLGIPYNEQFF.

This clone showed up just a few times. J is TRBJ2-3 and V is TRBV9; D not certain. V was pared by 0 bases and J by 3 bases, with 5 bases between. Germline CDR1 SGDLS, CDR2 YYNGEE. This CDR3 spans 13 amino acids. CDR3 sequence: CASSVDFTDTQYF. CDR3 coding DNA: TGTGCCAGCAGCGTAGACTTTACAGATACGCAGTATTTT. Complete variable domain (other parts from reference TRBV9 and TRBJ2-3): DSGVTQTPKHLITATGQRVTLRCSPRSGDLSVYWYQQSLDQGLQFLIQYYNGEERAKGNILERFSAQQFPDLHSELNLSSLELGDSALYFCASSVDFTDTQYFGPGTRLTVL.

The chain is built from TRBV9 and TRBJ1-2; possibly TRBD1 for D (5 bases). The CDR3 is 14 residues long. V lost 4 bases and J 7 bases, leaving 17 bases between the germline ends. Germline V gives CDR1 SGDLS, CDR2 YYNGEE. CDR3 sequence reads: CASSPEGTQPGYTF. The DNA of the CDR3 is TGTGCCAGCAGCCCAGAGGGGACCCAACCTGGCTACACCTTC.

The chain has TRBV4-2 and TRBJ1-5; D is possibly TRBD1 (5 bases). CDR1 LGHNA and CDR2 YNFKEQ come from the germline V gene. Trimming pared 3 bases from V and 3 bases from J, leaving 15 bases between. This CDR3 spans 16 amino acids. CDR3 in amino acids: CASSQGLGEDNQPQHF. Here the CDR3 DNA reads TGTGCCAGCAGCCAGGGCTTAGGGGAAGACAATCAGCCCCAGCATTTT.

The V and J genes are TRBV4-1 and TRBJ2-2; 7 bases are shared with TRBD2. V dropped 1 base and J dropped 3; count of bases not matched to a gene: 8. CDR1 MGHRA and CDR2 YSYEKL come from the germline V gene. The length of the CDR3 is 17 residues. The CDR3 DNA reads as TGCGCCAGCAGCCAAGTTTATTCCGCGGGAGACACCGGGGAGCTGTTTTTT. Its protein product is CASSQVYSAGDTGELFF.

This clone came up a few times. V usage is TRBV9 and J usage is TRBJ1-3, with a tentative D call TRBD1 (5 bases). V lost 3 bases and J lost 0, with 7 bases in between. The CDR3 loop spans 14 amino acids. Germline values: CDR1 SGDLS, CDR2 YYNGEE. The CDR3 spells CASSDRSSGNTIYF. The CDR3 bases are TGTGCCAGCAGCGACAGGTCCTCTGGAAACACCATATATTTT.